This TCR beta chain was sequenced in a study of blood T cell repertoires in COVID-19. About the study: Sources were T cells, B-cell-depleted T cells, or PBMCs; the material itself was cDNA or gDNA.

The ends were cut back, 5 bases at V and 4 bases at J, with 17 bases in the middle. Germline CDR1 MDHEN, CDR2 SYDVKM. The CDR3 spans 15 residues. Authors' data handling: The authors estimated nucleated cell counts from reference gene primer amplification. TCRdb's copy holds only in-frame clones and misses some; the assay was immunoSEQ multiplex PCR. V and J calls and clone size are those listed in that table; D and trimming were worked out from the DNA. The table records 27,000 or so clones, about 91% of them present only once. This clone was counted only a few times. The V gene is TRBV28, the J gene TRBJ1-2; D remains unclear. The clonotype comes from a human donor with active COVID-19. The donor label of this sample is uncertain. The sample comprised peripheral blood. This chain's CDR3 is CASSPLYEGGYGYTF. In DNA, the CDR3 is TGTGCCAGCAGTCCCCTATATGAGGGCGGCTATGGCTACACCTTC.